The T cell receptor (beta chain) under discussion was sequenced for a study of cytomegalovirus exposure and HLA in healthy donors. This CDR3 has 14 amino acids. J lost 4 bases, V lost 8 bases, and 8 bases had no gene match. The germline V gene has CDR1 SNHLY and CDR2 FYNNEI. PCR employed 60 Vbeta and 13 Jbeta primers. Sequenced by immunoSEQ multiplex PCR; TCRdb stores in-frame clones only, minus some. This table holds 150,000 or so clones, roughly 80% found once. This clone was recorded a few times. The sample comprised PBMCs. The chain employs TRBV2 and TRBJ2-1, with 7 positions matching TRBD2. This receptor was obtained from a man aged 35-49 years in good health and CMV-seropositive. CDR3 DNA sequence: TGTGCCAGCTTACGGGCGGGGGTATACAATGAGCAGTTCTTC. Protein product: CASLRAGVYNEQFF.